This TCR beta chain was sequenced in a study of cytomegalovirus exposure and HLA in healthy donors. Study outcomes and limitations: 150 to 200 TCR beta chains were listed as cytomegalovirus-associated. Later analysis showed TCR association rates varying by HLA locus, highest for DRB1 and lowest for HLA-C.

V lost 3 bases, J lost 2 bases, and 9 bases stayed unmatched. Per germline, CDR1 SGHTA and CDR2 FQGNSA. The CDR3 consists of 19 residues. While unrecorded immune exposures were likely, the donors were nominally healthy when sampled. As to this clone: Its antigen is not identified.

Primers for the PCR totalled 60 Vbeta and 13 Jbeta. Profiling relied on immunoSEQ multiplex PCR, and the TCRdb table lists in-frame clones only, not all of them. This sample yields roughly 180,000 clones, of which about four fifths are seen a single time; around 0.24% belongs to the top ten. Sequencing was done on a sample of PBMCs. This TCR was sampled from a boy aged 5 to 17 in good health and CMV-seronegative. The chain employs TRBV7-2 and TRBJ2-6, with 11 nucleotides matching TRBD1. CDR3 in amino acids: CASSFPRDRGVAGANVLTF. The CDR3, as DNA: TGTGCCAGCAGCTTCCCCCGGGACAGGGGGGTAGCTGGGGCCAACGTCCTGACTTTC.